Listed here is a single T cell receptor (beta chain). Its antigen is unidentified. The same CDR3 arises from other DNA sequences in this sample as well. Some clones are missing from TCRdb's copy, which holds only in-frame ones; the method was immunoSEQ multiplex PCR. The data show about 700,000 clones, with about 90% seen just once and 24% held by the top ten. Terminally differentiated effector memory CD45RA+ cells were excluded by CCR7 positive selection of CD45RO-negative cells. This entry comes from a study of shared clonotypes between healthy human individuals. Overall study results and limits: Only blood underwent sampling, and tissue repertoires likely differ.

In germline, CDR1 is MGHDK, CDR2 SYGVNS. The CDR3 runs 16 residues. V was clipped by 3 bases and J by 2 bases; unmatched bases: 9. Sequenced sample: naive CD8+ T cells sorted from blood. V usage is TRBV25-1 and J usage is TRBJ2-5; 7 bases agree with TRBD2. The source of this sequence is a man in his thirties or forties in good health. Written as DNA, the CDR3 is TGTGCCAGCAGTGAGGGTGCAGGGAGGGAACAAGAGACCCAGTACTTC. Its translation is CASSEGAGREQETQYF.